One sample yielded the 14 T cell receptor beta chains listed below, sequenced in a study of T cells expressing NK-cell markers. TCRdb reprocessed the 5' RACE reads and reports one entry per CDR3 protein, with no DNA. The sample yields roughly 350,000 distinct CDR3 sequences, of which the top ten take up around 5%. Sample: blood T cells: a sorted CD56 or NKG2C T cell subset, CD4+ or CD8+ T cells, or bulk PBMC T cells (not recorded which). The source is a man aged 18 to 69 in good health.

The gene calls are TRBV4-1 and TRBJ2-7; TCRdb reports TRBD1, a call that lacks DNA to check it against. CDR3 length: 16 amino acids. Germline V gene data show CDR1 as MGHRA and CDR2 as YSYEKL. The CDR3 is CASRQSPSGGAYEQYF.

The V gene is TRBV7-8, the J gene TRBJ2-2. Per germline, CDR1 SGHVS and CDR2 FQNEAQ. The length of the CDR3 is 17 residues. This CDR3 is CASRILVTRRGIGELFF. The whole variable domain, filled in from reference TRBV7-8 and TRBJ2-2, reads GAGVSQSPRYKVAKRGQDVALRCDPISGHVSLFWYQQALGQGPEFLTYFQNEAQLDKSGLPSDRFFAERPEGSVSTLKIQRTQQEDSAVYLCASRILVTRRGIGELFFGEGSRLTVL.

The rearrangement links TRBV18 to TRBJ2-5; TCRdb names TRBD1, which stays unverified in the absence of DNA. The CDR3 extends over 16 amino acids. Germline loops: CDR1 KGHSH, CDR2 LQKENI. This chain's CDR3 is CASSPQGRGPGETQYF.

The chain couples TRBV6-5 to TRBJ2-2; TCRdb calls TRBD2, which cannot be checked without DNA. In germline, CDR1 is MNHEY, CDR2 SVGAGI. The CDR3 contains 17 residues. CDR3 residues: CASSFGGPSLSNGELFF.

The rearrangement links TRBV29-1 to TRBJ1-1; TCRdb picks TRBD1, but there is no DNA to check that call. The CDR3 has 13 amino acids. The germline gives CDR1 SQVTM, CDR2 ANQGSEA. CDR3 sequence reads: CGAGTGGNTEAFF. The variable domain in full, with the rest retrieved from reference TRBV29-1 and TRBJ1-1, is SAVISQKPSRDICQRGTSLTIQCQVDSQVTMMFWYRQQPGQSLTLIATANQGSEATYESGFVIDKFPISRPNLTFSTLTVSNMSPEDSSIYLCGAGTGGNTEAFFGQGTRLTVV.

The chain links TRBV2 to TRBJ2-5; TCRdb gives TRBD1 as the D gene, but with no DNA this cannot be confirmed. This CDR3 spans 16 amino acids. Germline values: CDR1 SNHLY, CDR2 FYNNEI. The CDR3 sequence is CASSYEKPTGQETQYF. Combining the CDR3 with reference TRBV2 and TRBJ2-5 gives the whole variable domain EPEVTQTPSHQVTQMGQEVILRCVPISNHLYFYWYRQILGQKVEFLVSFYNNEISEKSEIFDDQFSVERPDGSNFTLKIRSTKLEDSAMYFCASSYEKPTGQETQYFGPGTRLLVL.

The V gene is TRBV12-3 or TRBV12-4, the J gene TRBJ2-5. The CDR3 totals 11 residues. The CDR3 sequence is CASRYQETQYF.

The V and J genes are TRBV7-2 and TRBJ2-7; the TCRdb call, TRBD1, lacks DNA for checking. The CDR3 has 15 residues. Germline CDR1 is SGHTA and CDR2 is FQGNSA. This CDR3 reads CASSLPLSDPTEQYF.

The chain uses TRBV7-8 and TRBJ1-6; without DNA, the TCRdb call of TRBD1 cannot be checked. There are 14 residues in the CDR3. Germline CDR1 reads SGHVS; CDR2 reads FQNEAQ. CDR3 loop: CASSPTGVRSPLHF.

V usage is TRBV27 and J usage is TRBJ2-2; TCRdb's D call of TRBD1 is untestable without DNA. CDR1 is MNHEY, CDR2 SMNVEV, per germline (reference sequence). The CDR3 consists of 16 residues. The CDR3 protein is CASSFSRRGNTGELFF.

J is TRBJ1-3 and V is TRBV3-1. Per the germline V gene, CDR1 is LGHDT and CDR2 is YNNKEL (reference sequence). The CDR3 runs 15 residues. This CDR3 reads CASSRGPYSGNTIYF.

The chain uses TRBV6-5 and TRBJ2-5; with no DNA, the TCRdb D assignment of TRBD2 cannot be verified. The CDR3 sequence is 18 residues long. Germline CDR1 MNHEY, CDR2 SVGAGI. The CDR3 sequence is CASSTRFGLAGTQETQYF.

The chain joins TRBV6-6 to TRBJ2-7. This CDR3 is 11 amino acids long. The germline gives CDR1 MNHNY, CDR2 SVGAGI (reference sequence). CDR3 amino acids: CASGLGSEQYF.

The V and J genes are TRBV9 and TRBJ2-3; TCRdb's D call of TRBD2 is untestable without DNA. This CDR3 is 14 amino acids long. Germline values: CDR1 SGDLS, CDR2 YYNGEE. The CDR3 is CASSVRAGADTQYF.